A single T cell receptor (beta chain) is shown here with its context. Per germline, CDR1 SGHAT and CDR2 FQNNGV. This CDR3 comprises 19 residues. The V segment lost 2 bases and the J segment 2 bases; nucleotides outside the gene matches: 17. This entry is derived from a study of cytotoxic CD8 clonotypes in ibrutinib-treated CLL. About the study: The subjects consisted of roughly twelve relapsed/refractory and about 14 treatment-naive individuals, with about 17 IGHV unmutated. Mean per-sample yields comprised around 230,000 productive templates and roughly 86,000 productive rearrangements.

Some clones are missing from TCRdb's copy, which holds only in-frame ones; the method was immunoSEQ multiplex PCR. This sample has about 200,000 clones, with approximately 75% found just once. Libraries of TCR beta were made from approximately 2.2 micrograms of genomic DNA that came from cryopreserved PBMCs. The chain joins TRBV11-2 to TRBJ1-2; 7 bases align to TRBD1. The sample here was PBMCs, taken after 12 months of ibrutinib treatment. The source is a human donor with chronic lymphocytic leukemia. CDR3 region: CASSLTFQGGARQNYGYTF. DNA for the CDR3: TGTGCCAGCAGCTTAACCTTTCAGGGGGGCGCGCGTCAGAACTATGGCTACACCTTC.